Listed below are T cell receptor beta chains from one sample, sequenced in a study of T cell responses to AZD1222 COVID-19 vaccine. This table comes from immunoSEQ multiplex PCR, and its TCRdb copy is limited to in-frame clones, with some not included. The data show 150,000 or so clones, around 89% seen once. The sample in question was peripheral blood, obtained on day 0 of AZD1222 vaccination. The receptors shown here come from an adult in good health. Each CDR3 is given with its conserved first and last residue. Fields, in order: V gene, J gene, CDR3 protein.

TRBV20-1,TRBJ2-1,CSASLRAKGNEQFF
TRBV7-2,TRBJ2-1,CASSSRTREQFF
TRBV28,TRBJ2-7,CASSQTGGNYEQYF
TRBV10-2,TRBJ2-7,CASSESRRSGGMGKQYF
TRBV18,TRBJ1-5,CASSTGGFQPQHF
TRBV18,TRBJ1-1,CASSPRGAEAFF
TRBV5-1,TRBJ1-1,CASSFGHGGTEAFF
TRBV4-2,TRBJ2-2,CASKAGGITGELFF
TRBV25-1,TRBJ2-7,CASSEVGTSAHEQYF
TRBV11-3,TRBJ2-3,CASSILDTQYF
TRBV28,TRBJ1-5,CASSSSRSGNQPQHF
TRBV12-3/TRBV12-4,TRBJ1-5,CASSLRGDQPQHF
TRBV7-2,TRBJ1-5,CASSLMSQSNQPQHF
TRBV9,TRBJ1-1,CASSVMGQPLNTEAFF
TRBV5-6,TRBJ2-7,CASSLTRDLTYEQYF
TRBV5-1,TRBJ1-1,CASSEVGGLTEAFF
TRBV2,TRBJ1-2,CASRGGRDQGYGYTF
TRBV5-4,TRBJ1-3,CASSSRDSGNTIYF
TRBV29-1,TRBJ1-1,CSVVGGTTEAFF
TRBV7-8,TRBJ2-3,CASSLRTSGPRRAQYF
TRBV9,TRBJ2-2,CASSVGDTGELFF
TRBV7-9,TRBJ1-6,CASSLDLTSPLHF
TRBV5-5,TRBJ1-1,CASSKTGTAMNTEAFF
TRBV18,TRBJ2-1,CASSPTATGYNEQFF
TRBV5-1,TRBJ2-2,CASSEAWNRNTGELFF
TRBV6-5,TRBJ1-4,CASSHRPWGEKLFF
TRBV6-2/TRBV6-3,TRBJ1-1,CASSRVFAEAFF
TRBV27,TRBJ1-2,CASSFLRRGGYGYTF